This TCR beta chain came from a study of T cell responses to AZD1222 COVID-19 vaccine (dated by TCRdb to about 2021). At the level of the whole study: A total of more than 230 trial participants underwent TCR sequencing, of whom approximately 200 had received two doses of AZD1222 and some 25 had received two doses of the MenACWY control vaccine. Trial participants were enrolled by age into subgroups of 18-55, 56-69 and 70-plus years, and around 150, 28 and 57 TCR-sequenced participants, respectively, were included in these subgroups. General findings and caveats noted by the study authors: Spike-specific TCR breadth and depth rose significantly after two AZD1222 doses compared with day 0 and with MenACWY recipients. Epitopes outside the regions mutated in the B.1.351 and B.1.1.7 variants were reportedly recognized by nearly half of the unique spike-specific TCRs. Conclusions about previously exposed vaccinees are limited because only six or seven AZD1222 recipients were SARS-CoV-2 seropositive at baseline. In the small 56-69-year group, the increase in depth fell short of significance, most likely because of low power. The vaccine-associated CD4 TCRs covered the entire spike protein, and the dominant responses fell in regions 160-218 and 743-854. No day 14 peak-response samples were available, so repertoires were characterized only after the peak T cell response. Participants were mostly white British, with more females than males. The authors suggested clonal diversity may have been underestimated.

The CDR3 regions of human TCRbeta chains were analyzed by immunosequencing. The paper's processing steps were these. TCRs in the repertoires were matched against a reference library of SARS-CoV-2-specific TCRs that had been generated with the MIRA antigen-specificity platform. Breadth meant the fraction of unique TCRs that were SARS-CoV-2-associated, whereas depth meant the fraction of total T cells that were SARS-CoV-2-associated. Using the MIRA data, every spike-specific TCR was mapped to the spike region that the TCR reacted to and assigned to either a CD4 or a CD8 class. Log10-transformed breadth and depth values were compared by one-way ANOVA with Sidak's multiple comparisons tests. TCRdb took this table from immuneACCESS and kept in-frame rearrangements with V and J called. Such tables lack part of the clones; where checked against another copy, unresolved V genes explain under half of the gap, and the rest is unexplained. V and J calls plus clone size are reproduced from that table; the DNA served to infer D and trimming. The sample yields about 110,000 clones; about 89% were counted once. The biggest ten clones account for 4% to 5.5% of the sample.

Comments on this clone: Its cognate antigen has yet to be identified. Base qualities were left out, and no much larger clone turns up one base away.

What the time point label conveys for this sample: about 28 days (+/-7) after the second vaccine dose. AZD1222 recipients with second doses at about 4 weeks or about 12 weeks were pooled, because spike-specific TCR depth and breadth did not differ between schedules. Vaccinee samples came from UK trials COV001 and COV002, including a single-blind randomized controlled phase 2/3 trial of AZD1222 (ChAdOx1 nCoV-19) in healthy adults. For TCRbeta chain sequencing, PBMC samples from trial participants were taken at day 0 and at day 28 after the second dose. CDR1 and CDR2, per the germline V gene, are SGHRS and YFSETQ. The CDR3 sequence holds 14 residues, the cysteine and phenylalanine included. Only the CDR3 part of the read is kept: 42 bases, read in frame from the first base. Germline trimming: 3 bases from V, 6 bases from J; junction bases outside gene matches: 8.

The sequence joins TRBV5-1 to TRBJ1-2; 7 of the junction bases match TRBD1. The origin of this receptor is an adult who received the AZD1222 COVID-19 vaccine. The specimen comprised peripheral blood, sampled 28 days after the second AZD1222 dose. The nucleotides are TGCGCCAGCAGCTGGTTGACAGGGCGTGATGGCTACACCTTC. Translated, this gives CASSWLTGRDGYTF.